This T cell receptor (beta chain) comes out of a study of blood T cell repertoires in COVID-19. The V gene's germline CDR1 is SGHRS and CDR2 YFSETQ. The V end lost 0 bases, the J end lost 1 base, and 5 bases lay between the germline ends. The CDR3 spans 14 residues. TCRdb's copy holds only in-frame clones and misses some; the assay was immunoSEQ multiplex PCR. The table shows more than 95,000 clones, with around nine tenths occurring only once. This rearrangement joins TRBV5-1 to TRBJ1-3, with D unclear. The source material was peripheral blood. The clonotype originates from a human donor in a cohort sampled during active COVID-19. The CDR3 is CASSLGGSGNTIYF. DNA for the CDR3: TGCGCCAGCAGCTTGGGCGGTTCTGGAAACACCATATATTTT.